A single sample gave rise to the 27 T cell receptor beta chains below, sequenced in a study of OX40 agonist ivuxolimab in advanced cancers. Sequenced by immunoSEQ multiplex PCR; TCRdb stores in-frame clones only, minus some. The repertoire consists of around 71,000 clones, with around 86% occurring once and the leading ten covering 1.1%. The sequencing used CD4+ or CD8+ T cells sorted from blood, collected in a trial of the OX40 agonist ivuxolimab. The source of these receptors is an adult with an advanced solid tumor such as melanoma, head and neck, liver or kidney cancer.

The rearrangement joins TRBV7-9 to TRBJ1-5; D not resolved. CDR1 and CDR2 (germline): SEHNR, FQNEAQ (reference sequence). V lost 5 bases and J lost 5, with 7 bases in between. This CDR3 has 12 amino acids. The CDR3 nucleotides are TGTGCCAGCAGCCAGATGGATCAGCCCCAGCATTTT. Amino acid sequence: CASSQMDQPQHF.

CDR3 sequence: CASAGANPSTDTQYF. Written as DNA, the CDR3 is TGTGCCAGCGCCGGTGCAAACCCTAGCACAGATACGCAGTATTTT. The V call is TRBV19, the J call TRBJ2-3; D ambiguous. Germline V gene lookup returns CDR1 LNHDA and CDR2 SQIVND (reference sequence). Trimming took off 9 bases at V and 0 bases at J, with 16 bases between the two ends. The CDR3 has 15 amino acids.

This clone was seen a few times. This chain uses TRBV18 with TRBJ1-2; weak D call: TRBD1 (5 bases). The CDR3 consists of 14 residues. Germline V gives CDR1 KGHSH, CDR2 LQKENI. V lost 1 base and J lost 3, with 9 bases in between. CDR3 DNA sequence: TGTGCCAGCTCACCACTTCCAGGGCACTATGGCTACACCTTC. This gives the protein CASSPLPGHYGYTF.

The CDR3 DNA sequence: TGTGCCAGCAGCTTAGGTCGGGAGGCAGTCGGCTACACCTTC. Its protein product is CASSLGREAVGYTF. V and J are TRBV5-4 and TRBJ1-2, with D unclear. Germline V gene lookup returns CDR1 SGHNT and CDR2 YYREEE (reference sequence). The CDR3 is 14 residues long. The germline V and J ends were trimmed by 2 bases and 8 bases, with 16 bases remaining between them.

V usage is TRBV7-9 and J usage is TRBJ1-2, with a weak D call TRBD1 (6 bases). Germline lookup yields CDR1 SEHNR and CDR2 FQNEAQ (reference sequence). The CDR3 is 16 residues long. V lost 3 bases, J lost 1 base, and 15 bases lay in between. CDR3 amino acids: CASSFQQGLGNYGYTF. In nucleotides, the CDR3 is TGTGCCAGCAGCTTTCAGCAGGGGCTAGGTAACTATGGCTACACCTTC.

The rearrangement uses TRBV28 and TRBJ2-2; 10 bases agree with TRBD2. With 6 bases clipped from V and 9 bases from J, the junction kept 22 bases outside the gene matches. Germline V CDR1 and CDR2: MDHEN, SYDVKM. There are 19 residues in the CDR3. The CDR3 loop reads CASSPNGGWGSGRPWELFF. CDR3 sequence (DNA): TGTGCCAGCAGCCCTAACGGGGGCTGGGGTAGCGGGAGGCCCTGGGAGCTGTTTTTT. Variable domain in full (rest from reference TRBV28 and TRBJ2-2): DVKVTQSSRYLVKRTGEKVFLECVQDMDHENMFWYRQDPGLGLRLIYFSYDVKMKEKGDIPEGYSVSREKKERFSLILESASTNQTSMYLCASSPNGGWGSGRPWELFFGEGSRLTVL.

The V gene is TRBV4-2, the J gene TRBJ2-6; D unclear. With 5 bases removed from V and 5 bases from J, the gap between germline ends came to 19 bases. Germline V gene lookup returns CDR1 LGHNA and CDR2 YNFKEQ. This CDR3 region has 17 residues. As DNA, the CDR3 is TGTGCCAGCAGCACCCTGAGGTTACAAAGTCGGGCCAACGTCCTGACTTTC. Its translation is CASSTLRLQSRANVLTF.

This chain connects TRBV5-1 to TRBJ2-2; 8 positions agree with TRBD1. Germline V lookup: CDR1 SGHRS, CDR2 YFSETQ. Losses at the gene ends were 5 bases for V and 5 bases for J; bases not matched to a gene: 5. The CDR3 has 14 residues. CDR3 amino acids: CASSATGVTGELFF. The CDR3 DNA sequence: TGCGCCAGCAGTGCGACAGGGGTTACCGGGGAGCTGTTTTTT.

This sequence joins TRBV4-2 and TRBJ2-2, with 14 bases fitting TRBD2. This CDR3 is built from 18 residues. V shed 4 bases, J shed 2 bases, and the junction held 6 bases outside the gene matches. Per the germline V gene, CDR1 is LGHNA and CDR2 is YNFKEQ. CDR3 region: CASSPGLAGGPNTGELFF. CDR3 DNA: TGTGCCAGCAGCCCAGGACTAGCGGGAGGTCCAAACACCGGGGAGCTGTTTTTT.

This chain connects TRBV4-3 to TRBJ1-2; 9 bases are a match to TRBD1. The CDR3 length is 16 residues. In germline, CDR1 is LGHNA, CDR2 YSLEER. The junction had 8 bases not matched to a gene; V was cut back by 2 bases and J by 4 bases. Here the CDR3 reads CASSQIGGQGIYGYTF. The CDR3 DNA sequence: TGCGCCAGCAGCCAAATCGGGGGACAGGGAATCTATGGCTACACCTTC.

This clone showed up just a few times. The chain joins TRBV28 to TRBJ1-5; the match to TRBD1 covers 8 bases. Per germline, CDR1 MDHEN and CDR2 SYDVKM. The CDR3 covers 14 residues. Unmatched junction bases numbered 8, after V lost 4 bases and J lost 9 bases. The CDR3 DNA sequence: TGTGCCAGCAGTTACGGACAGGGAAAGGGGCCCCAGCATTTT. It yields the protein CASSYGQGKGPQHF.

V gene TRBV7-2 combines with J gene TRBJ2-7; unclear D gene. V lost 4 bases to trimming and J lost 0 bases, with 10 bases between them. The CDR3 spans 14 residues. Per the germline V gene, CDR1 is SGHTA and CDR2 is FQGNSA. CDR3 residues: CASSSLESSYEQYF. The CDR3 nucleotides are TGTGCCAGCAGCTCTCTAGAGAGCTCCTACGAGCAGTACTTC.

The V call is TRBV28, the J call TRBJ1-1, with D possibly matching TRBD1 (5 bases). V was trimmed by 3 bases and J by 3 bases, leaving 11 bases between them. The CDR3 contains 14 residues. The V gene's germline CDR1 is MDHEN and CDR2 SYDVKM. CDR3 in amino acids: CASSLTDTYTEAFF. In DNA form, the CDR3 reads TGTGCCAGCAGTTTGACAGACACCTACACTGAAGCTTTCTTT.

V usage is TRBV2 and J usage is TRBJ2-7; D possibly corresponds to TRBD2 (5 bases). There are 11 residues in the CDR3. CDR1 and CDR2 from the germline V gene are SNHLY and FYNNEI. V lost 6 bases to trimming and J lost 2 bases, with 5 bases between them. The CDR3 spells CASSGTYEQYF. CDR3 DNA sequence: TGTGCCAGCAGCGGGACCTACGAGCAGTACTTC.

The chain combines TRBV19 with TRBJ2-4, with TRBD2 as a possible D gene (6 bases). V gave up 7 bases and J gave up 2 bases, with 18 bases separating them. This CDR3 region has 16 residues. CDR1 LNHDA and CDR2 SQIVND come from the germline V gene (reference sequence). The CDR3 nucleotides read TGTGCCAGTACCAACGGGGGAAGGGGTACCAAAAACATTCAGTACTTC. Translation gives CASTNGGRGTKNIQYF.

This clone was picked up one time. CDR3 DNA sequence: TGTGCCAGCAGCTTAGCCGGAAGCTATGGCTACACCTTC. This sequence encodes CASSLAGSYGYTF. V and J are TRBV7-9 and TRBJ1-2; D is uncertain. Per germline, CDR1 SEHNR and CDR2 FQNEAQ (reference sequence). The CDR3 consists of 13 residues. V was clipped by 0 bases and J by 4 bases, with 6 bases between them.

The rearrangement joins TRBV7-9 to TRBJ2-3; 10 bases are a match to TRBD2. The CDR3 has 16 amino acids. With 3 bases clipped from V and 4 bases from J, the junction kept 7 bases outside the gene matches. Germline V CDR1 and CDR2: SEHNR, FQNEAQ (reference sequence). CDR3 protein: CASSLGRGLASDTQYF. CDR3 coding DNA: TGTGCCAGCAGCTTGGGGAGGGGACTAGCGTCAGATACGCAGTATTTT.

This chain links TRBV28 with TRBJ1-5; D gene unclear. Per the germline V gene, CDR1 is MDHEN and CDR2 is SYDVKM. Trimming shortened V by 4 bases and J by 3 bases, and 10 bases separated the two germline ends. CDR3 length: 14 residues. The CDR3 DNA sequence: TGTGCCAGCAGTTCGTACACCACCAATCAGCCCCAGCATTTT. The encoded protein is CASSSYTTNQPQHF.

This clone came up once. This chain joins TRBV6-1 and TRBJ1-4; possible D gene TRBD1, 6 bases. The CDR3 loop spans 13 amino acids. The V gene lost 5 bases and the J gene lost 8 bases, with 12 bases spanning the gap. Germline assignment: CDR1 MNHNS and CDR2 SASEGT. As DNA, the CDR3 is TGTGCCAGCAGTACCCAGGGGCGAGAAAAACTGTTTTTT. It codes for CASSTQGREKLFF.

The rearrangement uses TRBV4-2 and TRBJ1-3; a possible D gene is TRBD1 (6 bases). The CDR3 length is 17 residues. Trimming cost V 0 bases and J 0 bases, with 12 bases left between them. Germline CDR1 reads LGHNA; CDR2 reads YNFKEQ. CDR3 bases: TGTGCCAGCAGCCAAGATCTGGGGGGCGCCTCTGGAAACACCATATATTTT. It encodes CASSQDLGGASGNTIYF.

The chain employs TRBV20-1 and TRBJ2-7, with D uncertain. The CDR3 sequence is 11 residues long. Germline V gene lookup returns CDR1 DFQATT and CDR2 SNEGSKA (reference sequence). Trimming shortened V by 6 bases and J by 3 bases, and 9 bases separated the two germline ends. The CDR3 here is CSASWDYEQYF. The DNA of the CDR3 is TGCAGTGCAAGTTGGGACTACGAGCAGTACTTC.

The J gene is TRBJ1-4, the V gene TRBV7-9, with D unclear. Trimming removed 5 bases at V and 6 bases at J, with 13 bases between. The CDR3 contains 14 residues. In germline, CDR1 is SEHNR, CDR2 FQNEAQ (reference sequence). The CDR3 spells CASSPQVSYEKLFF. The CDR3 nucleotides are TGTGCCAGCAGCCCCCAGGTGTCATATGAAAAACTGTTTTTT.

V gene TRBV7-2 combines with J gene TRBJ2-1, with TRBD2 matching 10 bases. The germline V gene encodes CDR1 SGHTA and CDR2 FQGNSA. The CDR3 loop spans 14 amino acids. Losses at the gene ends were 6 bases for V and 12 bases for J; bases not matched to a gene: 11. The CDR3 is CASSPRLAGVRQFF. DNA of the CDR3: TGTGCCAGCAGTCCCAGGCTAGCGGGAGTTCGGCAGTTCTTC. The complete variable domain, with remaining parts taken from reference TRBV7-2 and TRBJ2-1, reads GAGVSQSPSNKVTEKGKDVELRCDPISGHTALYWYRQSLGQGLEFLIYFQGNSAPDKSGLPSDRFSAERTGGSVSTLTIQRTQQEDSAVYLCASSPRLAGVRQFFGPGTRLTVL.

This sequence joins TRBV4-2 and TRBJ1-5; D is possibly TRBD1 (6 bases). The CDR3 totals 14 residues. Per germline, CDR1 LGHNA and CDR2 YNFKEQ. V shed 5 bases and J shed 6 bases, with 14 bases lying between them. The chain's CDR3 is CASSSRGGGQPQHF. DNA for the CDR3: TGTGCCAGCAGCTCTCGAGGGGGGGGTCAGCCCCAGCATTTT.

J is TRBJ2-1 and V is TRBV7-2, with unresolved D. The CDR3 is 15 amino acids. Deletions cut 5 bases from V and 0 bases from J, with 11 bases between. Germline V lookup: CDR1 SGHTA, CDR2 FQGNSA. The CDR3 loop is CASSPRPYSYNEQFF. In nucleotides, the CDR3 is TGTGCCAGCAGCCCGCGACCCTACTCCTACAATGAGCAGTTCTTC. The full variable domain, rest sourced from reference TRBV7-2 and TRBJ2-1, is GAGVSQSPSNKVTEKGKDVELRCDPISGHTALYWYRQSLGQGLEFLIYFQGNSAPDKSGLPSDRFSAERTGGSVSTLTIQRTQQEDSAVYLCASSPRPYSYNEQFFGPGTRLTVL.

The count of this clone is one. CDR3 region: CASRPLDRNEKLFF. CDR3 nucleotide sequence: TGTGCCAGCAGACCTCTTGACAGGAATGAAAAACTGTTTTTT. This rearrangement joins TRBV28 to TRBJ1-4, with D possibly being TRBD1 (6 bases). V shed 6 bases and J shed 5 bases, with 13 bases lying between them. Germline V lookup: CDR1 MDHEN, CDR2 SYDVKM. This CDR3 is 14 amino acids long.

The rearrangement joins TRBV7-2 to TRBJ1-2; D call uncertain. The CDR3 is made up of 13 amino acids. Germline-derived CDR1 and CDR2 are SGHTA and FQGNSA. Trimming left V 3 bases short and J 4 bases short, with 9 bases between. The CDR3 coding sequence is TGTGCCAGCAGCTTGTCGGGGAGCTATGGCTACACCTTC. It specifies CASSLSGSYGYTF. The variable domain in full, with the rest retrieved from reference TRBV7-2 and TRBJ1-2, is GAGVSQSPSNKVTEKGKDVELRCDPISGHTALYWYRQSLGQGLEFLIYFQGNSAPDKSGLPSDRFSAERTGGSVSTLTIQRTQQEDSAVYLCASSLSGSYGYTFGSGTRLTVV.